This is a list of T cell receptor beta chains from one sample in a study of blood T cell repertoires in COVID-19. Clones were read by immunoSEQ multiplex PCR, and TCRdb kept only the in-frame ones, dropping some. The data hold fewer than 350,000 clones, with more than 80% observed a single time. The material sequenced was peripheral blood. These receptor sequences come from a woman under 40 with COVID-19, enrolled during active disease. Each CDR3 is given with its conserved first and last residue. Fields, in order: clone size, V gene, D gene, J gene, CDR3 DNA, CDR3 protein. The D gene is left open where the match is weak. The listing skips clone size in some rows; elsewhere it reads once, few, many or a size class.

abundance: few
v_gene: TRBV30
d_gene: .
j_gene: TRBJ1-3
CDR3nt: TGTGCCTGGATGACAGATGGAAACACCATATATTTT
CDR3aa: CAWMTDGNTIYF

abundance: .
v_gene: TRBV5-4
d_gene: TRBD2
j_gene: TRBJ2-3
CDR3nt: TGTGCCAGCAGCCGGGAGGCTAGCTTCGCAGATACGCAGTATTTT
CDR3aa: CASSREASFADTQYF

abundance: .
v_gene: TRBV10-3
d_gene: .
j_gene: TRBJ1-6
CDR3nt: TGTGCCATCACCGTTGGTGGGCAGTTCTCACCCCTCCACTTT
CDR3aa: CAITVGGQFSPLHF

abundance: .
v_gene: TRBV5-8
d_gene: .
j_gene: TRBJ2-3
CDR3nt: TGTGCCAGCAGCTTAACCGGGATGAGCACAGATACGCAGTATTTT
CDR3aa: CASSLTGMSTDTQYF

abundance: few
v_gene: TRBV2
d_gene: .
j_gene: TRBJ1-2
CDR3nt: TGTGCCAGCAGTGACAGGGGAGTGCGCTACACCTTC
CDR3aa: CASSDRGVRYTF

abundance: .
v_gene: TRBV7-2
d_gene: .
j_gene: TRBJ1-3
CDR3nt: TGTGCCAGCAGCTTACGGGAGCTCGGAAACACCATATATTTT
CDR3aa: CASSLRELGNTIYF

abundance: .
v_gene: TRBV5-6
d_gene: .
j_gene: TRBJ1-1
CDR3nt: TGTGCCAGCACCCTTGCCGGAGTCGAAGCTTTCTTT
CDR3aa: CASTLAGVEAFF

abundance: .
v_gene: TRBV10-3
d_gene: .
j_gene: TRBJ2-7
CDR3nt: TGTGCCATCAGTGGGGGCAGGCTGGACGAGCAGTACTTC
CDR3aa: CAISGGRLDEQYF

abundance: .
v_gene: TRBV18
d_gene: .
j_gene: TRBJ1-1
CDR3nt: TGTGCCAGCTCACGAGACAGGACTGAAGCTTTCTTT
CDR3aa: CASSRDRTEAFF

abundance: few
v_gene: TRBV6-1
d_gene: .
j_gene: TRBJ1-6
CDR3nt: TGTGCCAGCAGTGATTCCGGGGATCGTTCACCCCTCCACTTT
CDR3aa: CASSDSGDRSPLHF